The rows below give T cell receptor beta chains drawn from one sample of a study of early T cells in non-severe SARS-CoV-2 infection. Each CDR3 protein gets one entry after TCRdb re-called the 5' RACE reads with MiXCR. The sample includes about 94,000 distinct CDR3 sequences, roughly 13% of them seen just once. The specimen sequenced was whole blood. Receptors originate from an adult who was a healthcare worker with PCR-confirmed SARS-CoV-2 infection or an uninfected control (not recorded which). CDR3s include the opening cysteine and the closing phenylalanine or tryptophan. The order of the fields is clone size, J gene, V gene, D gene, CDR3 protein, CDR3 DNA. D genes are given only for firm matches. For some rows the clone size is stated as once, few or many, or as a class when expanded; others skip it.

>few|TRBJ2-3|TRBV7-9|-
CASSLWASEGADTQYF
TGTGCCAGCAGCTTATGGGCTAGCGAGGGGGCAGATACGCAGTATTTT
>-|TRBJ1-4|TRBV28|-
CASSLVGRGDEKLFF
TGTGCCAGCAGTTTAGTCGGGAGAGGGGATGAAAAACTGTTTTTT
>few|TRBJ1-2|TRBV6-2/TRBV6-3|-
CASSYVSYFQLRSYTF
TGTGCCAGCAGTTACGTCAGTTACTTCCAACTACGGAGCTACACCTTC
>-|TRBJ1-2|TRBV19|-
CASSLPDQPPGYTF
TGTGCCAGTAGTTTGCCGGACCAGCCACCGGGCTACACCTTC
>many|TRBJ2-4|TRBV19|TRBD1
CASSRGDSRNIQYF
TGTGCCAGTAGTAGAGGGGACAGCAGAAACATTCAGTACTTC
>-|TRBJ2-6|TRBV4-1|-
CASTGASGANVLTF
TGCGCCAGCACAGGTGCCTCTGGGGCCAACGTCCTGACTTTC
>many|TRBJ1-2|TRBV6-5|-
CASSYSLEYGYTF
TGTGCCAGCAGTTACTCGCTCGAGTATGGCTACACCTTC
>-|TRBJ2-7|TRBV19|TRBD1
CASSPTRTGSYEQYF
TGTGCCAGTAGCCCTACTAGGACAGGGAGCTACGAGCAGTACTTC
>-|TRBJ2-2|TRBV3-1|-
CASSQTISYTGELFF
TGTGCCAGCAGCCAGACTATCTCATATACCGGGGAGCTGTTTTTT
>-|TRBJ1-1|TRBV2|TRBD1
CASSDFGWTGEAFF
TGTGCCAGCAGTGATTTCGGTTGGACAGGAGAAGCTTTCTTT
>-|TRBJ2-5|TRBV7-2|-
CASSRGQLRETQYF
TGTGCCAGCAGTAGGGGTCAACTTAGAGAGACCCAGTACTTC
>-|TRBJ1-1|TRBV5-1|TRBD1
CASSIGQDTEAFF
TGCGCCAGCAGCATAGGACAGGACACTGAAGCTTTCTTT
>few|TRBJ1-1|TRBV20-1|-
CSAPRAGNTEAFF
TGCAGTGCCCCAAGAGCAGGGAACACTGAAGCTTTCTTT
>many|TRBJ1-5|TRBV19|-
CASSIVLKTGNSNQPQHF
TGTGCCAGTAGTATAGTCCTAAAAACAGGGAATAGCAATCAGCCCCAGCATTTT
>few|TRBJ2-7|TRBV5-3|TRBD1
CARSITGQGMIHEQYF
TGTGCCAGAAGCATCACCGGACAGGGGATGATCCACGAGCAGTACTTC
>many|TRBJ1-5|TRBV12-3/TRBV12-4|-
CASSPSLRSNQPQHF
TGTGCCAGCAGTCCTTCCCTCCGGAGCAATCAGCCCCAGCATTTT
>-|TRBJ2-7|TRBV28|-
CASLLGQGSYEQYF
TGTGCCAGCCTGCTTGGGCAGGGATCCTACGAGCAGTACTTC
>-|TRBJ2-7|TRBV28|-
CASSRPKPPYEQYF
TGTGCCAGCAGCCGTCCGAAGCCCCCTTACGAGCAGTACTTC
>many|TRBJ2-3|TRBV20-1|TRBD1
CSAFRDRGATQYF
TGCAGTGCTTTCCGGGACAGAGGAGCTACGCAGTATTTT
>-|TRBJ2-7|TRBV14|-
CASRRNTLGEQYF
TGTGCCAGCAGGCGAAATACCCTCGGCGAGCAGTACTTC
>few|TRBJ2-5|TRBV5-5|TRBD1
CASSRGQGGYQETQYF
TGTGCCAGCAGCAGGGGACAGGGGGGGTACCAAGAGACCCAGTACTTC
>-|TRBJ2-7|TRBV12-3/TRBV12-4|-
CASSLRTEQYF
TGTGCCAGCAGTTTACGGACCGAGCAGTACTTC
>many|TRBJ1-2|TRBV20-1|TRBD1
CSAKGTGPNGYTF
TGCAGTGCAAAGGGGACAGGGCCAAATGGCTACACCTTC
>-|TRBJ1-4|TRBV11-2|TRBD1
CASSLRQGATNEKLFF
TGTGCCAGCAGCCTTCGACAGGGGGCAACTAATGAAAAACTGTTTTTT
>few|TRBJ1-5|TRBV19|-
CASLTRTLIQPQHF
TGTGCCAGTTTGACTCGGACACTAATCCAGCCCCAGCATTTT
>-|TRBJ2-1|TRBV19|-
CATTRPDHNEQFF
TGTGCCACCACCCGTCCGGACCACAATGAGCAGTTCTTC
>many|TRBJ1-1|TRBV5-1|-
CASSIGENTEAFF
TGCGCCAGCAGCATCGGAGAGAACACTGAAGCTTTCTTT
>many|TRBJ1-1|TRBV27|-
CASGGRGTEAFF
TGTGCCAGCGGGGGGAGAGGCACTGAAGCTTTCTTT
>-|TRBJ2-1|TRBV6-2/TRBV6-3|TRBD2
CASSQGTSGVNEQFF
TGTGCCAGCAGCCAAGGGACTAGCGGGGTCAATGAGCAGTTCTTC
>-|TRBJ1-6|TRBV4-3|-
CASSQRDQGSPLHF
TGCGCCAGCAGCCAGAGGGACCAAGGTTCACCCCTCCACTTT
>-|TRBJ1-4|TRBV28|-
CASSLRRGKLFF
TGTGCCAGCAGTCTACGGAGGGGAAAACTGTTTTTT
>many|TRBJ1-1|TRBV7-6|TRBD1
CASSRYGTGTNTEAFF
TGTGCCAGCAGCCGTTACGGGACAGGGACCAACACTGAAGCTTTCTTT
>-|TRBJ2-7|TRBV4-3|-
CASSQETVLQGPYEQYF
TGCGCCAGCAGCCAAGAAACGGTCCTCCAGGGGCCCTACGAGCAGTACTTC
>few|TRBJ2-2|TRBV5-1|TRBD1
CASSLKRTGGNTGELFF
TGCGCCAGCAGCTTAAAGAGGACAGGGGGCAACACCGGGGAGCTGTTTTTT
>many|TRBJ1-5|TRBV7-2|-
CASSPRGNQPQHF
TGTGCCAGCAGCCCCAGGGGCAATCAGCCCCAGCATTTT
>many|TRBJ2-7|TRBV28|-
CASRRGPTLSYEQYF
TGTGCCAGCAGACGGGGACCGACACTCTCCTACGAGCAGTACTTC
>many|TRBJ2-7|TRBV7-8|-
CASSLAGGQSYEQYF
TGTGCCAGCAGCCTAGCTGGCGGGCAGTCCTACGAGCAGTACTTC
>many|TRBJ2-5|TRBV5-5|-
CASSSHQTREETQYF
TGTGCCAGCAGCTCTCACCAAACTAGGGAAGAGACCCAGTACTTC
>-|TRBJ1-2|TRBV28|-
CASGPILYGYTF
TGTGCCAGCGGCCCCATCCTCTATGGCTACACCTTC
>-|TRBJ2-7|TRBV27|TRBD2
CASSPGLAAYEQYF
TGTGCCAGCAGTCCAGGACTAGCCGCCTACGAGCAGTACTTC
>-|TRBJ1-1|TRBV11-2|TRBD1
CASSFRDRATEAFF
TGTGCCAGCAGCTTCCGGGACAGGGCCACTGAAGCTTTCTTT
>many|TRBJ1-2|TRBV12-3/TRBV12-4|-
CASSRQTNYGYTF
TGTGCCAGCAGTCGCCAGACTAACTATGGCTACACCTTC
>-|TRBJ2-7|TRBV20-1|-
CSAESRTRFSYEQYF
TGCAGTGCTGAGAGTCGGACAAGATTTTCCTACGAGCAGTACTTC
>-|TRBJ2-7|TRBV6-2/TRBV6-3|-
CASARGYEQYF
TGTGCCAGCGCCCGGGGCTACGAGCAGTACTTC
>-|TRBJ1-5|TRBV20-1|-
CSARGGFGNQPQHF
TGCAGTGCTAGAGGGGGCTTTGGCAATCAGCCCCAGCATTTT
>-|TRBJ1-2|TRBV6-2/TRBV6-3|-
CASTQARQSGNYGYTF
TGTGCCAGCACCCAGGCCCGACAGAGCGGGAACTATGGCTACACCTTC
>many|TRBJ2-7|TRBV24-1|TRBD1
CATHPGDSSYEQYF
TGTGCCACCCACCCAGGGGACAGCTCCTACGAGCAGTACTTC
>-|TRBJ1-2|TRBV10-2|TRBD1
CASRDRASYGYTF
TGCGCCAGCAGGGACAGGGCGAGCTATGGCTACACCTTC